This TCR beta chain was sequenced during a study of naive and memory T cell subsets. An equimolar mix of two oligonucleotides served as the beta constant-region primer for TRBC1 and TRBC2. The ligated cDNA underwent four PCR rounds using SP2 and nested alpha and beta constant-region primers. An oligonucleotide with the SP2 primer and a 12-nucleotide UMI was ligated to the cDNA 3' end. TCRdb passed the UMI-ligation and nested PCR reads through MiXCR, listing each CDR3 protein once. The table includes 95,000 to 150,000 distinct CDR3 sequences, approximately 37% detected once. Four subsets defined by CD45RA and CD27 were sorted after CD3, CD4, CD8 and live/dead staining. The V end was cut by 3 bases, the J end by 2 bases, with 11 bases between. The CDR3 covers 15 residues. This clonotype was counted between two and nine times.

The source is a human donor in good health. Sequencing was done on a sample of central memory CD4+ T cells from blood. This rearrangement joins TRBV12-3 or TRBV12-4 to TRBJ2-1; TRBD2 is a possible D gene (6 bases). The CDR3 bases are TGTGCCAGCAGTTTGGGACTTCTAACCTACAATGAGCAGTTCTTC. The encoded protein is CASSLGLLTYNEQFF.